The present TCR beta chain was sequenced within a study of T cell repertoires in cytomegalovirus infection. Study context: Public TCR beta signatures provided an indication of both CMV infection and a matching HLA type.

A word on this clonotype: The antigen is not known.

TCRdb recomputed calls from the reads with MiXCR, one row per CDR3 protein. The sample lists some 350,000 distinct CDR3 sequences; 15% to 20% were seen once. Study observations and caveats: Using cumulative public TCR beta family frequency, the authors identified those who carried CMV together with the relevant HLA. The ex vivo response was dominated by HLA-C-restricted CMV-specific TCR beta clonotypes.

The V end was cut by 6 bases, the J end by 6 bases, with 11 bases between. Germline CDR1 reads SNHLY; CDR2 reads FYNNEI. The CDR3 runs to 12 residues. The specimen sequenced was PBMCs. The receptor comes from a human donor in good health (CMV status not recorded). Some clones in this sample may be carry-over from other donors' samples. J is TRBJ1-1 and V is TRBV2; D may be TRBD1 (5 bases). The DNA for the CDR3 is TGTGCCAGCAGGGGGGACTCCGCTGAAGCTTTCTTT. Protein product: CASRGDSAEAFF. Variable domain in full (rest from reference TRBV2 and TRBJ1-1): EPEVTQTPSHQVTQMGQEVILRCVPISNHLYFYWYRQILGQKVEFLVSFYNNEISEKSEIFDDQFSVERPDGSNFTLKIRSTKLEDSAMYFCASRGDSAEAFFGQGTRLTVV.